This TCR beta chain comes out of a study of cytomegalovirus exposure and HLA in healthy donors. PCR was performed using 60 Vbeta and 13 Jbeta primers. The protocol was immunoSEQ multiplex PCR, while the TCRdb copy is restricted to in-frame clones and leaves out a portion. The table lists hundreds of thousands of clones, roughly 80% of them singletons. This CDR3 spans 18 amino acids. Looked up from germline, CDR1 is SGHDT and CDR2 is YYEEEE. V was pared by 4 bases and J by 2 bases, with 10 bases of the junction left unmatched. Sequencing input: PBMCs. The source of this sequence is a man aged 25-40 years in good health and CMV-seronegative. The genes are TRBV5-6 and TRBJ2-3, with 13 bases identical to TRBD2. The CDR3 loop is CASSTGEGLAGSTDTQYF. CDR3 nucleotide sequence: TGTGCCAGCAGCACGGGCGAGGGACTAGCGGGGTCCACAGATACGCAGTATTTT.